The following is a TCR beta chain sequence with its context. The sample is drawn from a study of blood T cell repertoires in COVID-19. Study details: The study drew acute and convalescent COVID-19 samples from the United States, Italy and Spain. T cells, B-cell-depleted T cells, or PBMCs provided the cDNA or gDNA that served as material.

Authors' analysis steps: Amplification from reference gene primers served as the basis for estimated nucleated cell counts. TCRdb keeps only in-frame clones here, not all; method: immunoSEQ multiplex PCR. V and J calls and clone size follow that table, whereas D and trimming were derived from the DNA. The sample has roughly 200,000 clones, over 70% seen once. Sequenced sample: peripheral blood. This TCR was sampled from a man aged 35-49 years with active or convalescent COVID-19.

The chain's CDR3 is CATSRDRGGATLTEAFF. CDR3 in DNA: TGTGCCACCAGCAGAGATCGGGGCGGGGCCACCCTCACTGAAGCTTTCTTT. The V gene is TRBV15, the J gene TRBJ1-1, with a weak D call TRBD1 (5 bases). This CDR3 is built from 17 residues. Germline V gene data show CDR1 as LNHNV and CDR2 as YYDKDF (reference sequence). V lost 0 bases and J 4 bases, leaving 18 bases between the germline ends.